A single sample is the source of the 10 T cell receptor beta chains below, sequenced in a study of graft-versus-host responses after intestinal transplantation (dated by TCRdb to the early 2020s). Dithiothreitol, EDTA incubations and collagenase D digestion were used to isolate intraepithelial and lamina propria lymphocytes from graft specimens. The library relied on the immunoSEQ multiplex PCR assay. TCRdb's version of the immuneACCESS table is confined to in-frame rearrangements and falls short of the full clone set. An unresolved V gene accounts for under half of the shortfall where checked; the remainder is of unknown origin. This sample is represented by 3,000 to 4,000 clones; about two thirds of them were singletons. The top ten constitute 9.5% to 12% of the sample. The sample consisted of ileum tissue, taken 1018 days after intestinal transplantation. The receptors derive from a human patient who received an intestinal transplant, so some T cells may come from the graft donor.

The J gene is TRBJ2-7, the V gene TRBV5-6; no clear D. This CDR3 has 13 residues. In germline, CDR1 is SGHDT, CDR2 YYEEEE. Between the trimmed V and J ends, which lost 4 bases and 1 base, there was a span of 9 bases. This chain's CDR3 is CASSRTASYEQYV. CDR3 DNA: TGTGCCAGCAGCCGGACGGCATCCTACGAGCAGTACGTC.

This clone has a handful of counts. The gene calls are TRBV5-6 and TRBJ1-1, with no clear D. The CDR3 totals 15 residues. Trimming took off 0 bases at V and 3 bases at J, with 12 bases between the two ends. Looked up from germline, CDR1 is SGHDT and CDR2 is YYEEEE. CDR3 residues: CASSLVRVRDTEAFF. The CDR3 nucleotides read TGTGCCAGCAGCTTGGTACGGGTAAGGGACACTGAAGCTTTCTTT.

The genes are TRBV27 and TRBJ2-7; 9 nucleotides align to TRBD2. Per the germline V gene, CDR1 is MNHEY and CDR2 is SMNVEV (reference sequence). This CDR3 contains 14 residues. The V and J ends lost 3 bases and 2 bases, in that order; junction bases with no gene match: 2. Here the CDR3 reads CASSFASGTYEQYF. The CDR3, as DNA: TGTGCCAGCAGTTTCGCTAGCGGGACCTACGAGCAGTACTTC.

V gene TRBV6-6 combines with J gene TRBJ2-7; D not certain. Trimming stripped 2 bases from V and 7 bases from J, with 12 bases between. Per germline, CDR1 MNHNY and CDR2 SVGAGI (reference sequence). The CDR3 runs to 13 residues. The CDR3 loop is CASSYVAAREQYF. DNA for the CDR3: TGTGCCAGCAGTTACGTGGCGGCTCGGGAGCAGTACTTC.

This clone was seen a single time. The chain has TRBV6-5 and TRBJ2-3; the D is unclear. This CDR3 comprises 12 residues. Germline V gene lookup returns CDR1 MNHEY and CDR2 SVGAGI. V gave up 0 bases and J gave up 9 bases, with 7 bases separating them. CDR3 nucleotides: TGTGCCAGCAGTTACTCGGATAACACGCAGTATTTT. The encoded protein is CASSYSDNTQYF.

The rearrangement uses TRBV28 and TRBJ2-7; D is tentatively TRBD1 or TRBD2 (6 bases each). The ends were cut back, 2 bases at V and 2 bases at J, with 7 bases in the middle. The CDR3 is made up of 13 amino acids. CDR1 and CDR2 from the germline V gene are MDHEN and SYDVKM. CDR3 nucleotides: TGTGCCAGCAGTTTAAGGGGGGCCTACGAGCAGTACTTC. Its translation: CASSLRGAYEQYF.

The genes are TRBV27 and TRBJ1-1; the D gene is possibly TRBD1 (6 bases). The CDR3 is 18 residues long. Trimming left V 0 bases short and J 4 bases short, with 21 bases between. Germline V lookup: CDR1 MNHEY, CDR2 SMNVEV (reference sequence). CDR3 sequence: CASSLSGRGGRVGTEAFF. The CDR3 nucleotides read TGTGCCAGCAGTTTATCGGGAAGGGGGGGCAGGGTAGGCACTGAAGCTTTCTTT.

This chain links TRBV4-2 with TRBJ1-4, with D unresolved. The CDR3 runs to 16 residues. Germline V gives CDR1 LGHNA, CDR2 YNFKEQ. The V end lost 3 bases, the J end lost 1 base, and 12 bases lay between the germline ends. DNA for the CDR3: TGTGCCAGCAGCCAGGGAGGACGGGGAACTAATGAAAAACTGTTTTTT. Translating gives CASSQGGRGTNEKLFF.

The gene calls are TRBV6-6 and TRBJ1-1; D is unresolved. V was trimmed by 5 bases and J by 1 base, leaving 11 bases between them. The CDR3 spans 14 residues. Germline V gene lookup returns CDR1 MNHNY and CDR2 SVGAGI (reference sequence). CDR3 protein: CASSGQARNTEAFF. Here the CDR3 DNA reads TGTGCCAGCAGTGGGCAGGCCCGGAACACTGAAGCTTTCTTT.

The CDR3, as DNA: TGTGCCAGCAGTGATGACAGGGAGGATGAGCAGTTCTTC. Amino acid sequence: CASSDDREDEQFF. The J gene is TRBJ2-1, the V gene TRBV2; the D gene is possibly TRBD1 (7 bases). CDR1 and CDR2 from the germline V gene are SNHLY and FYNNEI. The CDR3 has 13 amino acids. V dropped 3 bases and J dropped 8 bases, with 11 bases sitting between them.